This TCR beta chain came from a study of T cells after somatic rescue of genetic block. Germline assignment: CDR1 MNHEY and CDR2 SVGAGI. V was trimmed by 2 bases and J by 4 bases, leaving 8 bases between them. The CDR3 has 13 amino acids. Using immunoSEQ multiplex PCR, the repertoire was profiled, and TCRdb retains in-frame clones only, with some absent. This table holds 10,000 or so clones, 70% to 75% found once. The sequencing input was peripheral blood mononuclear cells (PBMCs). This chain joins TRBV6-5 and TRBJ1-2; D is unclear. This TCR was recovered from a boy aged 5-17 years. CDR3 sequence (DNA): TGTGCCAGCAGTTACAGGGCCCTCTATGGCTACACCTTC. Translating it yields CASSYRALYGYTF.